The rows below give T cell receptor beta chains drawn from one sample of a study of T cell responses to AZD1222 COVID-19 vaccine. The method was immunoSEQ multiplex PCR; TCRdb's version includes in-frame clones alone and lacks a portion of them. The repertoire holds around 89,000 clones, with 70% to 90% as singletons. This material consisted of peripheral blood, taken 28 days after the second AZD1222 dose. Receptors originate from an adult who received the AZD1222 COVID-19 vaccine. Both conserved end residues are part of each CDR3. The D gene is left open where the match is weak. Size is stated for part of the rows, as once, few or many counts, or as a class when the clone is expanded.

d_call,j_call,v_call,clone_size,cdr3_length,cdr3_aa,cdr3_nt
-,TRBJ1-1,TRBV25-1,-,14,CASSEGGGRLEAFF,TGTGCCAGCAGTGAGGGAGGGGGACGCCTTGAAGCTTTCTTT
-,TRBJ1-1,TRBV12-5,-,13,CASGLVSGGEAFF,TGTGCTAGTGGTTTGGTTTCTGGGGGTGAAGCTTTCTTT
TRBD2,TRBJ2-3,TRBV27,-,12,CASSPRGGTQYF,TGTGCCAGCAGTCCGCGCGGGGGTACGCAGTATTTT
-,TRBJ2-7,TRBV5-1,-,14,CASSLVVSPYEQYF,TGCGCCAGCAGCTTGGTCGTCAGCCCCTACGAGCAGTACTTC
TRBD1,TRBJ1-6,TRBV30,-,15,CAWRAPGTANSPLHF,TGTGCCTGGAGAGCTCCCGGGACAGCCAATTCACCCCTCCACTTT
-,TRBJ1-2,TRBV18,-,13,CASSKDGPNGYTF,TGTGCCAGCTCGAAGGACGGGCCTAATGGCTACACCTTC
-,TRBJ2-2,TRBV24-1,-,11,CATSDGGELFF,TGTGCCACCAGTGATGGCGGGGAGCTGTTTTTT
-,TRBJ2-1,TRBV11-3,-,12,CASSPRGSEQFF,TGTGCCAGCAGTCCGAGGGGGAGTGAGCAGTTCTTC
-,TRBJ1-2,TRBV5-1,-,13,CASSGDANYGYTF,TGCGCCAGCAGCGGGGATGCCAACTATGGCTACACCTTC
TRBD2,TRBJ2-5,TRBV7-3,-,15,CASSLAGGPSETQYF,TGTGCCAGCAGCTTAGCGGGGGGGCCCTCAGAGACCCAGTACTTC
-,TRBJ1-2,TRBV19,-,16,CASSIYSPAVHYGYTF,TGTGCCAGTAGTATCTACAGTCCTGCTGTCCACTATGGCTACACCTTC
-,TRBJ1-5,TRBV6-5,-,15,CASSYSGASNQPQHF,TGTGCCAGCAGTTACTCAGGGGCTAGCAATCAGCCCCAGCATTTT
-,TRBJ1-1,TRBV7-3,once,13,CASSFDTHTEAFF,TGTGCCAGCAGCTTTGACACCCACACTGAAGCTTTCTTT
-,TRBJ2-3,TRBV5-1,-,11,CASNFGDTQYF,TGCGCCAGCAACTTCGGAGATACGCAGTATTTT
-,TRBJ1-5,TRBV10-2,-,14,CASSPAGRNQPQHF,TGCGCCAGCAGCCCGGCAGGGCGCAATCAGCCCCAGCATTTT
-,TRBJ2-5,TRBV19,-,13,CASSIVWGETQYF,TGTGCCAGTAGTATAGTTTGGGGAGAGACCCAGTACTTC